This TCR beta chain was captured in a study of cytomegalovirus exposure and HLA in healthy donors. Study-level results: Later analysis demonstrated an association between a missense DCLRE1C variant and TCR beta V- and J-gene trimming.

This CDR3 contains 15 residues. Trimming took 1 base from V and 6 from J; bases not matched to a gene: 6. CDR1 is SGDLS and CDR2 is YYNGEE in the germline V gene. The PCR contained 60 Vbeta and 13 Jbeta primers. Profiling relied on immunoSEQ multiplex PCR, and the TCRdb table lists in-frame clones only, not all of them. The table lists roughly 150,000 clones, 76% of them singletons. This clone was observed a single time. The antigen remains undetermined. The chain has TRBV9 and TRBJ2-2; the match to TRBD2 covers 7 bases. The sample was PBMCs. The clonotype originates from a male donor in good health and CMV-seronegative. For the CDR3, the DNA is TGTGCCAGCAGCGTAAGCGGGGAGATCGCCGGGGAGCTGTTTTTT. Its translation: CASSVSGEIAGELFF.